Shown below are 30 T cell receptor beta chains from a single sample sequenced in a study of blood T cell repertoires in COVID-19. Clones were sequenced by immunoSEQ multiplex PCR, and TCRdb holds only the in-frame ones, with some missing. Of 250,000 to 300,000 clones listed, around nine tenths were seen once; the top ten hold around 5%. The specimen sequenced was peripheral blood. Source of these receptors: a woman between 55 and 75 years old with COVID-19, enrolled during active disease.

J is TRBJ2-1 and V is TRBV15; 10 positions agree with TRBD2. With 6 bases clipped from V and 10 bases from J, the junction kept 9 bases outside the gene matches. Germline loops: CDR1 LNHNV, CDR2 YYDKDF (reference sequence). This CDR3 spans 14 amino acids. DNA for the CDR3: TGTGCCACCAGGGAAGGACTAGCGGTTTGGGAGCAGTTCTTC. Translation: CATREGLAVWEQFF.

Details on this clone: Distinct nucleotide sequences in the sample also encode this CDR3. DNA of the CDR3: TGTGCCAGCTCACCGGACAGGCGCTCTGGAAACACCATATATTTT. This translates into CASSPDRRSGNTIYF. The chain is built from TRBV18 and TRBJ1-3; 7 nucleotides line up with TRBD1. Losses at the gene ends were 3 bases for V and 0 bases for J; bases not matched to a gene: 2. Germline loops: CDR1 KGHSH, CDR2 LQKENI. This CDR3 has 15 residues.

The rearrangement uses TRBV19 and TRBJ2-1, with a tentative D call TRBD2 (5 bases). From germline, CDR1 is LNHDA and CDR2 SQIVND (reference sequence). V was pared by 6 bases and J by 0 bases, with 12 bases between. CDR3 length: 15 residues. CDR3 coding DNA: TGTGCCAGTAGCCGTGGAGGAAGCTCCTACAATGAGCAGTTCTTC. Its protein product is CASSRGGSSYNEQFF. Variable domain in full (rest from reference TRBV19 and TRBJ2-1): DGGITQSPKYLFRKEGQNVTLSCEQNLNHDAMYWYRQDPGQGLRLIYYSQIVNDFQKGDIAEGYSVSREKKESFPLTVTSAQKNPTAFYLCASSRGGSSYNEQFFGPGTRLTVL.

In this sample, this clone turned up once. The chain is built from TRBV10-3 and TRBJ1-2; D gene uncertain. Between the trimmed V and J ends, which lost 2 bases and 5 bases, there was a span of 6 bases. Germline loops: CDR1 ENHRY, CDR2 SYGVKD. The CDR3 contains 12 residues. CDR3 in DNA: TGTGCCATCAGTGAGATCGGGTATGGCTACACCTTC. It yields the protein CAISEIGYGYTF.

This clone was picked up a small number of times. The chain has TRBV28 and TRBJ2-4; 9 bases match TRBD2. This CDR3 contains 19 residues. The J segment lost 6 bases and the V segment lost 2 bases, leaving 17 bases of the junction unmatched. Germline loops: CDR1 MDHEN, CDR2 SYDVKM. CDR3 residues: CASSLLGGLAHLEGNIQYF. DNA for the CDR3: TGTGCCAGCAGTTTACTAGGGGGACTAGCCCACCTAGAAGGAAACATTCAGTACTTC. Combining the CDR3 with reference TRBV28 and TRBJ2-4 gives the whole variable domain DVKVTQSSRYLVKRTGEKVFLECVQDMDHENMFWYRQDPGLGLRLIYFSYDVKMKEKGDIPEGYSVSREKKERFSLILESASTNQTSMYLCASSLLGGLAHLEGNIQYFGAGTRLSVL.

The rearrangement uses TRBV6-1 and TRBJ1-1; D is undetermined. The germline V gene has CDR1 MNHNS and CDR2 SASEGT. The CDR3 is 14 amino acids. Trimming took 2 bases from V and 4 from J, leaving 11 bases between them. For the CDR3, the DNA is TGTGCCAGCAGTGAATCGGGAGGAATCACTGAAGCTTTCTTT. Protein sequence: CASSESGGITEAFF.

This chain links TRBV7-8 with TRBJ1-6; 7 positions agree with TRBD1. With 1 base clipped from V and 2 bases from J, the junction kept 5 bases outside the gene matches. Germline V gene data show CDR1 as SGHVS and CDR2 as FQNEAQ. This CDR3 is 17 amino acids long. The CDR3, as DNA: TGTGCCAGCAGCTTAGTAGGGACAGACGCCTATAATTCACCCCTCCACTTT. It encodes CASSLVGTDAYNSPLHF.

This clone came up a few times. The chain carries TRBV5-3 and TRBJ2-5, with D tentatively TRBD1 (5 bases). TRBV5-3 is noted as an ORF with a role that remains uncertain. The CDR3 loop spans 13 amino acids. The V and J ends lost 3 bases and 3 bases respectively, with 9 bases between them. CDR3 residues: CARSSDREETQYF. CDR3 DNA sequence: TGTGCCAGAAGCTCCGACAGAGAAGAGACCCAGTACTTC.

This chain uses TRBV5-1 with TRBJ1-6, with D unresolved. This CDR3 has 15 amino acids. Germline lookup yields CDR1 SGHRS and CDR2 YFSETQ. Trimming removed 0 bases from V and 10 bases from J, with 14 bases in between. CDR3 loop: CASSLDGQRGSPLHF. In nucleotides, the CDR3 is TGCGCCAGCAGCTTGGATGGTCAGAGAGGATCACCCCTCCACTTT.

The count of this clone is one. The chain's CDR3 is CASSFNSGYTF. CDR3 bases: TGTGCCAGCAGCTTCAACAGTGGCTACACCTTC. The V gene is TRBV7-9, the J gene TRBJ1-2, with no clear D. V lost 3 bases and J lost 7, with 6 bases in between. This CDR3 has 11 amino acids. Germline assignment: CDR1 SEHNR and CDR2 FQNEAQ (reference sequence).

The chain joins TRBV18 to TRBJ2-3; 10 bases fit TRBD2. The V gene's germline CDR1 is KGHSH and CDR2 LQKENI. V lost 5 bases to trimming and J lost 5 bases; unmatched junction nucleotides: 13. The CDR3 sequence is 17 residues long. CDR3 sequence reads: CASSSSLAGVGLDTQYF. In nucleotides, the CDR3 is TGTGCCAGCTCATCATCTCTAGCGGGAGTAGGGCTAGATACGCAGTATTTT.

In this sample, this clone turned up once. The gene calls are TRBV5-1 and TRBJ1-1; possibly TRBD1 for D (5 bases). The CDR3 consists of 14 residues. The V end was cut by 1 base, the J end by 5 bases, with 12 bases between. Germline V gene sequence: CDR1 SGHRS, CDR2 YFSETQ. CDR3 amino acids: CASSLKQGSTEAFF. In DNA, the CDR3 is TGCGCCAGCAGCTTGAAGCAGGGATCTACTGAAGCTTTCTTT.

The sample holds a few counts of this clone. The chain links TRBV30 to TRBJ1-6; D uncertain. The germline V and J ends were trimmed by 0 bases and 14 bases, with 8 bases remaining between them. Germline CDR1 GTSNPN, CDR2 SVGIG (reference sequence). CDR3 length: 11 amino acids. CDR3 sequence (DNA): TGTGCCTGGAGTGTACCAGCGGCCCTCCACTTT. Protein product: CAWSVPAALHF.

The gene calls are TRBV28 and TRBJ1-2; 10 bases map to TRBD1. V shed 5 bases and J 5 bases; nucleotides not matched to a gene: 8. CDR1 is MDHEN and CDR2 is SYDVKM in the germline V gene. This CDR3 has 15 residues. Written as DNA, the CDR3 is TGTGCCAGCAGTATCCCCTGGACAGGGGGTTATGGCTACACCTTC. This sequence encodes CASSIPWTGGYGYTF.

The gene calls are TRBV25-1 and TRBJ2-5; the match to TRBD2 covers 9 bases. J was trimmed by 5 bases and V by 8 bases; bases with no gene match: 21. There are 18 residues in the CDR3. From germline, CDR1 is MGHDK and CDR2 SYGVNS. CDR3 nucleotide sequence: TGTGCCAGCTCTAATAGGGCTAGCGGGGCTGTGGGGGGGGAGACCCAGTACTTC. Amino acid sequence: CASSNRASGAVGGETQYF.

The rearrangement uses TRBV6-5 and TRBJ1-1; 10 bases map to TRBD1. Trimming took 5 bases from V and 5 from J; bases not matched to a gene: 8. Germline V gene data show CDR1 as MNHEY and CDR2 as SVGAGI. CDR3 length: 15 amino acids. The CDR3 bases are TGTGCCAGCAGTACCCCGGACAGGGGGTTGACTGAAGCTTTCTTT. It yields the protein CASSTPDRGLTEAFF.

With regard to this clone: At one of its ends the junction is not consistent with the germline gene, which may arise from a read error. This CDR3 is CASGLGLAAYNEQLF. The CDR3 DNA is TGTGCTAGTGGTCTGGGACTAGCGGCTTACAATGAGCAGCTCTTC. The gene calls are TRBV12-5 and TRBJ2-1; 11 nucleotides line up with TRBD2. This CDR3 spans 15 amino acids. CDR1 is LGHNT and CDR2 is FRNRAP in the germline V gene.

This clone was detected only once. V and J are TRBV29-1 and TRBJ1-1; 9 nucleotides align to TRBD1. The J segment lost 0 bases and the V segment lost 7 bases, leaving 3 bases of the junction unmatched. Looked up from germline, CDR1 is SQVTM and CDR2 is ANQGSEA. The CDR3 consists of 13 residues. The CDR3 protein is CSGGQGMNTEAFF. CDR3 bases: TGCAGCGGTGGACAGGGGATGAACACTGAAGCTTTCTTT.

The chain uses TRBV21-1 and TRBJ2-2; no DNA check was done on the table's D call, TRBD2. TRBV21-1 is given as a pseudogene. The length of the CDR3 is 17 residues. In DNA form, the CDR3 reads TGTGCCAGCAGCAAAGAGGAGACACTAAGAGGGACCGGGGAGCTGTTTTTT. Translation gives CASSKEETLRGTGELFF.

The rearrangement links TRBV7-2 to TRBJ2-7; 12 bases agree with TRBD2. CDR3 length: 16 residues. CDR1 is SGHTA, CDR2 FQGNSA, per germline. Trimming at V came to 3 bases and at J to 3 bases, leaving 6 bases not matched to a gene. CDR3 bases: TGTGCCAGCAGCTTGACTAGCGGGAGAACGGGCTACGAGCAGTACTTC. Amino acids: CASSLTSGRTGYEQYF.

The rearrangement uses TRBV5-1 and TRBJ2-1; no clear D. CDR1 is SGHRS and CDR2 is YFSETQ in the germline V gene. V was trimmed by 1 base and J by 6 bases, leaving 11 bases between them. The CDR3 totals 14 residues. This CDR3 is CASSLSISSNEQFF. DNA for the CDR3: TGCGCCAGCAGCTTGTCCATTAGTAGCAATGAGCAGTTCTTC.

The rearrangement uses TRBV3-1 (or the pseudogene TRBV3-2) and TRBJ2-3, with 11 nucleotides matching TRBD2. CDR3 length: 17 amino acids. With 5 bases clipped from V and 0 bases from J, the junction kept 7 bases outside the gene matches. CDR1 and CDR2 (germline): LGHDT, YNNKEL (reference sequence). The CDR3 loop is CASSSGTSGSSTDTQYF. The DNA for the CDR3 is TGTGCCAGCAGCTCCGGGACTAGCGGCTCTAGCACAGATACGCAGTATTTT.

The chain is built from TRBV5-1 and TRBJ2-2; 12 nucleotides match TRBD2. Germline lookup yields CDR1 SGHRS and CDR2 YFSETQ. The CDR3 totals 17 residues. The V gene end was trimmed by 4 bases and the J gene end by 4 bases; junction bases not matched to a gene: 8. The CDR3 nucleotides read TGCGCCAGCAGCCCGATCACTAGCGGGGGGTCCACCGGGGAGCTGTTTTTT. Translating gives CASSPITSGGSTGELFF.

This chain connects TRBV3-1 (or the pseudogene TRBV3-2) to TRBJ2-3; 8 positions agree with TRBD2. The germline V gene encodes CDR1 LGHDT and CDR2 YNNKEL (reference sequence). V gave up 2 bases and J gave up 6 bases; unmatched junction bases: 7. This CDR3 is built from 15 residues. The CDR3 reads CASSQSLAGTDTQYF. CDR3 nucleotide sequence: TGTGCCAGCAGCCAAAGTCTAGCGGGTACGGATACGCAGTATTTT.

The J gene is TRBJ1-1, the V gene TRBV2, with 7 bases aligning to TRBD1. V was pared by 9 bases and J by 0 bases, with 13 bases of the junction left unmatched. CDR1 and CDR2 (germline): SNHLY, FYNNEI. This CDR3 region has 16 residues. CDR3 in amino acids: CAREVETGLMNTEAFF. CDR3 in DNA: TGTGCCAGAGAGGTAGAGACAGGGCTAATGAACACTGAAGCTTTCTTT.

The chain is built from TRBV14 and TRBJ1-1; TRBD1 might be the D (6 bases). Germline values: CDR1 SGHDN, CDR2 FVKESK. V lost 2 bases and J lost 1, with 11 bases in between. The CDR3 length is 15 residues. CDR3 amino acids: CASSQSRRGNTEAFF. CDR3 nucleotides: TGTGCCAGCAGCCAATCCCGCAGGGGGAACACTGAAGCTTTCTTT.

V usage is TRBV28 and J usage is TRBJ1-1, with TRBD1 as a possible D gene (6 bases). Trimming removed 6 bases from V and 1 base from J, with 15 bases in between. Germline V gene sequence: CDR1 MDHEN, CDR2 SYDVKM. CDR3 length: 15 residues. The CDR3 protein is CASRQQGWGNTEAFF. Here the CDR3 DNA reads TGTGCCAGCAGACAACAGGGATGGGGGAACACTGAAGCTTTCTTT.

This sequence joins TRBV2 and TRBJ1-1; D uncertain. V was pared by 6 bases and J by 1 base, with 9 bases between. CDR3 length: 13 residues. Germline V gene sequence: CDR1 SNHLY, CDR2 FYNNEI. CDR3 sequence: CASRAGQNTEAFF. The CDR3 coding sequence is TGTGCCAGCAGAGCGGGCCAGAACACTGAAGCTTTCTTT. Together with reference TRBV2 and TRBJ1-1, the CDR3 gives the full variable domain: EPEVTQTPSHQVTQMGQEVILRCVPISNHLYFYWYRQILGQKVEFLVSFYNNEISEKSEIFDDQFSVERPDGSNFTLKIRSTKLEDSAMYFCASRAGQNTEAFFGQGTRLTVV.

Comment on this clone: One junction end disagrees with the germline gene, perhaps due to a read error. The chain uses TRBV7-2 and TRBJ2-3, with 12 bases lining up with TRBD2. CDR3 size: 14 residues. The germline V gene encodes CDR1 SGHTA and CDR2 FQGNSA. The CDR3, as DNA: TGTGCCAGCAGCTCTCCGGGACTAGCGGGCGGTGGGAATTTT. Translating gives CASSSPGLAGGGNF.

V and J are TRBV27 and TRBJ1-2; 10 bases are shared with TRBD1. Germline-derived CDR1 and CDR2 are MNHEY and SMNVEV (reference sequence). CDR3 size: 16 residues. V lost 5 bases and J lost 1; bases outside the gene matches: 7. The CDR3 DNA reads as TGTGCCAGCAGTCCCCGGGACAGGGGACTTAACTATGGCTACACCTTC. Residues: CASSPRDRGLNYGYTF.